A selection of T cell receptor beta chains follows, all from one sample in a study of blood T cell repertoires in COVID-19. TCRdb's table, derived via immunoSEQ multiplex PCR, lists solely in-frame clones and lacks some. The sample contains 50,000 to 75,000 clones, 85% to 95% of which appear only once. Sequencing was done on a sample of peripheral blood. The receptors were sampled from a man aged 50-59 years with active COVID-19. Both conserved end residues are part of each CDR3. Fields, in order: V gene, clone size, J gene, D gene, CDR3 protein, CDR3 DNA. A D gene is named only where the DNA matches it firmly. Size is stated for part of the rows, as once, few or many counts, or as a class when the clone is expanded.

v_gene: TRBV24-1
abundance: NA
j_gene: TRBJ2-1
d_gene: NA
CDR3aa: CATSPGLQNNEQFF
CDR3nt: TGTGCCACCTCGCCGGGACTCCAAAACAATGAGCAGTTCTTC

v_gene: TRBV27
abundance: NA
j_gene: TRBJ2-1
d_gene: NA
CDR3aa: CASSLTGSSYNEQFF
CDR3nt: TGTGCCAGCAGTTTAACAGGGAGCTCCTACAATGAGCAGTTCTTC

v_gene: TRBV3-1/TRBV3-2
abundance: NA
j_gene: TRBJ2-7
d_gene: TRBD1
CDR3aa: CASSPRDRGAYEQYF
CDR3nt: TGTGCCAGCAGCCCACGGGACAGGGGAGCCTACGAGCAGTACTTC

v_gene: TRBV30
abundance: NA
j_gene: TRBJ1-5
d_gene: NA
CDR3aa: CALGGRQYSNQPQHF
CDR3nt: TGTGCCCTTGGTGGCAGGCAGTATAGCAATCAGCCCCAGCATTTT

v_gene: TRBV3-1/TRBV3-2
abundance: NA
j_gene: TRBJ2-7
d_gene: TRBD1
CDR3aa: CASSSGTGGYEQYF
CDR3nt: TGTGCCAGCAGCTCCGGGACAGGGGGATACGAGCAGTACTTC

v_gene: TRBV7-6
abundance: NA
j_gene: TRBJ2-2
d_gene: TRBD2
CDR3aa: CASSQSSSGWNTGELFF
CDR3nt: TGTGCCAGCAGCCAGTCCTCTAGCGGGTGGAACACCGGGGAGCTGTTTTTT

v_gene: TRBV10-3
abundance: NA
j_gene: TRBJ1-3
d_gene: NA
CDR3aa: CAISDGIVRSSLNTIYF
CDR3nt: TGTGCCATCAGTGACGGGATTGTGAGGAGCAGTTTAAACACCATATATTTT

v_gene: TRBV30
abundance: once
j_gene: TRBJ1-5
d_gene: TRBD1
CDR3aa: CAWSATGVRNQPQHF
CDR3nt: TGTGCCTGGAGTGCTACAGGGGTACGCAATCAGCCCCAGCATTTT

v_gene: TRBV6-5
abundance: NA
j_gene: TRBJ2-5
d_gene: TRBD1
CDR3aa: CASQKQGAGETQYF
CDR3nt: TGTGCCAGCCAAAAGCAGGGGGCCGGAGAGACCCAGTACTTC

v_gene: TRBV28
abundance: NA
j_gene: TRBJ2-1
d_gene: TRBD1
CDR3aa: CASSPRDRSIRQFF
CDR3nt: TGTGCCAGCAGTCCCCGGGACAGGTCAATACGGCAGTTCTTC

v_gene: TRBV19
abundance: NA
j_gene: TRBJ2-7
d_gene: TRBD2
CDR3aa: CASTYSGGDRGEQYF
CDR3nt: TGTGCCAGTACTTATAGCGGGGGGGATCGGGGAGAGCAGTACTTC

v_gene: TRBV19
abundance: NA
j_gene: TRBJ2-1
d_gene: TRBD2
CDR3aa: CASSLGTRAYNEQFF
CDR3nt: TGTGCCAGTAGTCTCGGGACTAGAGCATACAATGAGCAGTTCTTC

v_gene: TRBV19
abundance: NA
j_gene: TRBJ1-2
d_gene: TRBD1
CDR3aa: CASLRDSSANYGYTF
CDR3nt: TGTGCCAGTTTACGGGACAGTTCAGCTAACTATGGCTACACCTTC

v_gene: TRBV5-4
abundance: NA
j_gene: TRBJ2-3
d_gene: TRBD2
CDR3aa: CASTAWASGSKDTQYF
CDR3nt: TGTGCCAGCACCGCTTGGGCTAGCGGGAGTAAAGATACGCAGTATTTT

v_gene: TRBV6-6
abundance: NA
j_gene: TRBJ2-3
d_gene: NA
CDR3aa: CATRKWGDSSTDTQYF
CDR3nt: TGTGCCACCCGAAAATGGGGGGACAGCAGCACAGATACGCAGTATTTT

v_gene: TRBV15
abundance: NA
j_gene: TRBJ2-1
d_gene: NA
CDR3aa: CATSRDMVAGEQFF
CDR3nt: TGTGCCACCAGCAGAGATATGGTAGCCGGGGAGCAGTTCTTC

v_gene: TRBV5-1
abundance: NA
j_gene: TRBJ1-4
d_gene: NA
CDR3aa: CASSDRGDGSNEKLFF
CDR3nt: TGCGCCAGCAGTGACCGGGGGGACGGCAGTAATGAAAAACTGTTTTTT

v_gene: TRBV5-5
abundance: once
j_gene: TRBJ2-1
d_gene: TRBD1
CDR3aa: CASSFLQGGPMSGQFF
CDR3nt: TGTGCCAGCAGCTTTCTACAGGGGGGCCCAATGAGTGGGCAGTTCTTC

v_gene: TRBV28
abundance: NA
j_gene: TRBJ2-7
d_gene: NA
CDR3aa: CASGPSPGAPLSYEQYF
CDR3nt: TGTGCCAGCGGCCCCTCCCCGGGAGCTCCCCTCTCCTACGAGCAGTACTTC

v_gene: TRBV28
abundance: NA
j_gene: TRBJ1-2
d_gene: NA
CDR3aa: CASSYPNSTPYGYTF
CDR3nt: TGTGCCAGCAGTTACCCTAATTCAACCCCCTATGGCTACACCTTC

v_gene: TRBV19
abundance: NA
j_gene: TRBJ2-3
d_gene: NA
CDR3aa: CASRQAGGSTDTQYF
CDR3nt: TGTGCCAGTAGGCAAGCGGGCGGTAGCACAGATACGCAGTATTTT

v_gene: TRBV5-6
abundance: once
j_gene: TRBJ2-1
d_gene: NA
CDR3aa: CAGQARPDNNEQFF
CDR3nt: TGTGCCGGCCAAGCGCGGCCAGATAACAATGAGCAGTTCTTC

v_gene: TRBV28
abundance: NA
j_gene: TRBJ2-7
d_gene: TRBD1
CDR3aa: CASSQGTGFVHEQYF
CDR3nt: TGTGCCAGCAGCCAAGGGACAGGGTTCGTCCACGAGCAGTACTTC

v_gene: TRBV2
abundance: NA
j_gene: TRBJ2-1
d_gene: NA
CDR3aa: CASSVGLLNEQFF
CDR3nt: TGTGCCAGCAGTGTGGGACTCCTTAATGAGCAGTTCTTC

v_gene: TRBV5-6
abundance: NA
j_gene: TRBJ2-5
d_gene: NA
CDR3aa: CASSLTVGETQYF
CDR3nt: TGTGCCAGCAGCTTGACAGTAGGCGAGACCCAGTACTTC

v_gene: TRBV9
abundance: NA
j_gene: TRBJ2-1
d_gene: TRBD2
CDR3aa: CASSVGLAGPHYNEQFF
CDR3nt: TGTGCCAGCAGCGTAGGACTAGCGGGACCACACTACAATGAGCAGTTCTTC

v_gene: TRBV5-4
abundance: NA
j_gene: TRBJ2-2
d_gene: NA
CDR3aa: CASSFQVDTGELFF
CDR3nt: TGTGCCAGCAGCTTCCAGGTTGACACCGGGGAGCTGTTTTTT

v_gene: TRBV28
abundance: NA
j_gene: TRBJ1-1
d_gene: TRBD1
CDR3aa: CASSLFYQGGVTEAFF
CDR3nt: TGTGCCAGCAGTTTATTTTATCAGGGGGGTGTTACTGAAGCTTTCTTT

v_gene: TRBV3-1/TRBV3-2
abundance: NA
j_gene: TRBJ2-1
d_gene: NA
CDR3aa: CASSQSGPYNEQFF
CDR3nt: TGTGCCAGCAGCCAGAGCGGCCCCTACAATGAGCAGTTCTTC

v_gene: TRBV12-5
abundance: NA
j_gene: TRBJ1-1
d_gene: NA
CDR3aa: CASGAQGNTEAFF
CDR3nt: TGTGCTAGTGGTGCGCAGGGGAACACTGAAGCTTTCTTT

v_gene: TRBV5-1
abundance: NA
j_gene: TRBJ2-5
d_gene: TRBD2
CDR3aa: CASRTGTSGVKGETQYF
CDR3nt: TGCGCCAGCAGAACCGGGACTAGCGGGGTTAAGGGAGAGACCCAGTACTTC

v_gene: TRBV7-9
abundance: NA
j_gene: TRBJ2-6
d_gene: NA
CDR3aa: CASSLGTRVVLTF
CDR3nt: TGTGCCAGCAGCTTAGGAACCCGAGTTGTCCTGACTTTC

v_gene: TRBV4-1
abundance: NA
j_gene: TRBJ2-1
d_gene: NA
CDR3aa: CASSPGQGGFNEQFF
CDR3nt: TGCGCCAGCAGCCCCGGGCAGGGAGGTTTCAATGAGCAGTTCTTC

v_gene: TRBV6-5
abundance: NA
j_gene: TRBJ2-5
d_gene: NA
CDR3aa: CASRAGGLLGTQYF
CDR3nt: TGTGCCAGCAGGGCTGGGGGCCTACTCGGGACCCAGTACTTC

v_gene: TRBV7-9
abundance: NA
j_gene: TRBJ1-1
d_gene: TRBD1
CDR3aa: CASSLTGTGVGWAFF
CDR3nt: TGTGCCAGCAGCTTGACCGGGACAGGGGTGGGTTGGGCTTTCTTT

v_gene: TRBV7-2
abundance: NA
j_gene: TRBJ2-1
d_gene: TRBD1
CDR3aa: CASRTAGQGNFMSEQFF
CDR3nt: TGTGCCAGCAGGACCGCGGGACAGGGGAATTTTATGAGTGAGCAGTTCTTC

v_gene: TRBV5-4
abundance: NA
j_gene: TRBJ1-1
d_gene: NA
CDR3aa: CASTPSSFDYSEAFF
CDR3nt: TGTGCCAGCACCCCCTCATCGTTTGATTACTCTGAAGCTTTCTTT

v_gene: TRBV2
abundance: NA
j_gene: TRBJ2-5
d_gene: TRBD2
CDR3aa: CASTGTSGLETQYF
CDR3nt: TGTGCCAGTACCGGGACTAGCGGGTTGGAGACCCAGTACTTC

v_gene: TRBV19
abundance: NA
j_gene: TRBJ1-4
d_gene: NA
CDR3aa: CASTSGRGPNEKLFF
CDR3nt: TGTGCCAGTACCTCCGGGCGGGGACCAAATGAAAAACTGTTTTTT

v_gene: TRBV5-1
abundance: NA
j_gene: TRBJ2-2
d_gene: TRBD1
CDR3aa: CASSWDRPNTGELFF
CDR3nt: TGCGCCAGCAGCTGGGACAGGCCGAACACCGGGGAGCTGTTTTTT

v_gene: TRBV6-1
abundance: NA
j_gene: TRBJ2-2
d_gene: TRBD1
CDR3aa: CASSERGLGTGQIGWTGELFF
CDR3nt: TGTGCCAGCAGTGAACGGGGGCTGGGGACAGGACAAATCGGATGGACCGGGGAGCTGTTTTTT

v_gene: TRBV28
abundance: NA
j_gene: TRBJ2-1
d_gene: NA
CDR3aa: CASSRPQGAPSGAAANEQFF
CDR3nt: TGTGCCAGCAGTCGGCCACAGGGGGCGCCTAGCGGGGCCGCCGCCAATGAGCAGTTCTTC

v_gene: TRBV29-1
abundance: NA
j_gene: TRBJ1-3
d_gene: NA
CDR3aa: CSVVVFGNTIYF
CDR3nt: TGCAGCGTTGTAGTTTTCGGAAACACCATATATTTT

v_gene: TRBV5-1
abundance: NA
j_gene: TRBJ2-2
d_gene: TRBD2
CDR3aa: CASSFRTSGGTGELFF
CDR3nt: TGCGCCAGCAGCTTCCGGACTAGCGGGGGCACCGGGGAGCTGTTTTTT

v_gene: TRBV24-1
abundance: NA
j_gene: TRBJ1-5
d_gene: TRBD1
CDR3aa: CATSDGGRQGGNQPQHF
CDR3nt: TGTGCCACCAGTGATGGCGGGAGACAGGGGGGAAATCAGCCCCAGCATTTT

v_gene: TRBV11-1
abundance: NA
j_gene: TRBJ1-2
d_gene: NA
CDR3aa: CASSPIQINYGYTF
CDR3nt: TGTGCCAGCAGCCCCATTCAGATCAACTATGGCTACACCTTC

v_gene: TRBV9
abundance: NA
j_gene: TRBJ2-5
d_gene: TRBD2
CDR3aa: CASSPSGGALETQYF
CDR3nt: TGTGCCAGCAGCCCTAGCGGGGGGGCCCTGGAGACCCAGTACTTC

v_gene: TRBV5-6
abundance: NA
j_gene: TRBJ1-5
d_gene: NA
CDR3aa: CASSRTGEAVNQPQHF
CDR3nt: TGTGCCAGCAGCCGGACCGGGGAGGCTGTCAATCAGCCCCAGCATTTT

v_gene: TRBV9
abundance: few
j_gene: TRBJ1-3
d_gene: NA
CDR3aa: CASSVELAGNTIYF
CDR3nt: TGTGCCAGCAGCGTAGAACTTGCTGGAAACACCATATATTTT

v_gene: TRBV3-1/TRBV3-2
abundance: NA
j_gene: TRBJ2-1
d_gene: NA
CDR3aa: CASSQALVSYNEQFF
CDR3nt: TGTGCCAGCAGCCAAGCACTCGTCTCCTACAATGAGCAGTTCTTC

v_gene: TRBV7-6
abundance: NA
j_gene: TRBJ2-7
d_gene: NA
CDR3aa: CASSLGQDYEQYF
CDR3nt: TGTGCCAGCAGCTTAGGACAAGACTACGAGCAGTACTTC

v_gene: TRBV29-1
abundance: NA
j_gene: TRBJ2-5
d_gene: NA
CDR3aa: CSVEHGEETQYF
CDR3nt: TGCAGCGTTGAGCACGGGGAAGAGACCCAGTACTTC

v_gene: TRBV5-4
abundance: NA
j_gene: TRBJ1-2
d_gene: TRBD1
CDR3aa: CASSPGDRGIYGYTF
CDR3nt: TGTGCCAGCAGCCCCGGGGACAGGGGGATCTATGGCTACACCTTC

v_gene: TRBV28
abundance: NA
j_gene: TRBJ2-7
d_gene: NA
CDR3aa: CASSLVLAETSYEQYF
CDR3nt: TGTGCCAGCAGTTTGGTCCTAGCTGAAACCTCCTACGAGCAGTACTTC

v_gene: TRBV6-2/TRBV6-3
abundance: NA
j_gene: TRBJ1-1
d_gene: NA
CDR3aa: CASCWTVNTEAFF
CDR3nt: TGTGCCAGCTGTTGGACTGTGAACACTGAAGCTTTCTTT